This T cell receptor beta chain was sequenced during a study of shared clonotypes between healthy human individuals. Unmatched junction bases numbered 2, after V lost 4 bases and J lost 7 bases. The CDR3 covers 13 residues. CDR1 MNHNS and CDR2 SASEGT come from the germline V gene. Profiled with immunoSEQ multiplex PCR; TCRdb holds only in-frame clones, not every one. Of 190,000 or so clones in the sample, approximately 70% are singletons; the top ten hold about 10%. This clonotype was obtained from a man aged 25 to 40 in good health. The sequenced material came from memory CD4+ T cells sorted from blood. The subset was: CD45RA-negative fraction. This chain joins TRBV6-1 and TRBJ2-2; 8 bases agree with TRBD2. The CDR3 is CASSVREGGELFF. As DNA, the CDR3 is TGTGCCAGCAGTGTACGGGAGGGCGGGGAGCTGTTTTTT.